The clone carrying this T cell receptor beta chain has a handful of counts. Its specificity is not known. The data originate from a study of identical twins. Points from the study as a whole: An excess of low generation probability was shown by twin-shared out-of-frame alpha sequences. Insertions ran lower in abundant cord blood beta clonotypes, though not in memory repertoires. Conclusions leaned on cross-sectional statistical analysis and did not track the same donors over time.

Each CDR3 protein is one row after TCRdb ran MiXCR on the 5' RACE reads. Altogether around 280,000 distinct CDR3 sequences are present, about 8% being singletons, with the ten largest covering around 2.1%. The same data also went into a second study, on yellow fever vaccine responses in identical twins.

The receptor was derived from a woman aged 18-29 years in good health. The material sequenced was memory (CD45RO+) T cells sorted from blood.

The CDR3 protein is CASSSAPDRGSAELFF. The CDR3 DNA is TGCGCCAGCAGCTCCGCTCCGGACAGGGGGTCGGCGGAGCTGTTTTTT. The rearrangement links TRBV5-1 to TRBJ2-2, with 10 nucleotides matching TRBD1. V gave up 3 bases and J gave up 10 bases; unmatched junction bases: 12. Germline V lookup: CDR1 SGHRS, CDR2 YFSETQ. There are 16 residues in the CDR3.